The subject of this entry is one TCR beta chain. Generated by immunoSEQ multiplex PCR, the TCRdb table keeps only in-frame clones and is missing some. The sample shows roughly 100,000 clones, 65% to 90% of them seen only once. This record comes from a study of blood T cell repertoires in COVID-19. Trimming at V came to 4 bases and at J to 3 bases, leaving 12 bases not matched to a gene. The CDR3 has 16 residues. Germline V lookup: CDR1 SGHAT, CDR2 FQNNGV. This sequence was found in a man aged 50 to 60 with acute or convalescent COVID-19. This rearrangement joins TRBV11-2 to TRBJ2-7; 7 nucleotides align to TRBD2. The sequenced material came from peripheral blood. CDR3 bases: TGTGCCAGCAGCTCGCTGGTGGGGGGGTCCCTCTACGAGCAGTACTTC. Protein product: CASSSLVGGSLYEQYF.